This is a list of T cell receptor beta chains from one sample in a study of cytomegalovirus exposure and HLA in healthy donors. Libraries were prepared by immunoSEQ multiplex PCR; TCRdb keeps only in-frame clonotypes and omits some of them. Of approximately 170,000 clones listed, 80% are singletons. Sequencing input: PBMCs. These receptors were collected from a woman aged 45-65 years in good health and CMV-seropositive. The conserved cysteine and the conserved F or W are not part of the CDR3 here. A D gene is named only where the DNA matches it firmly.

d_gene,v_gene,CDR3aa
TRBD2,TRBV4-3,ASSQVLAGGPDTQY
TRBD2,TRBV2,ASSEIQRGDNEQF
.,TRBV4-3,ASSQDEGTYNEQF
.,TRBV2,ASTPTEGNYGYT
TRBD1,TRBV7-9,ASSLFDREAYGYT
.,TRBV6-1,ASSEMAGPFGGYT
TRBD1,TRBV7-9,AINYRGEGGNTIY
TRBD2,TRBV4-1,ASSQETSGRHTLSYEQY
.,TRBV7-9,ASSFRRSDTQY
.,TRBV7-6,ASSTREQGSDTEAF
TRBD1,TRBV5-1,ASSPTDRGEGYT
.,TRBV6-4,ASSVLSAGGTEQF
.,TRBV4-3,ASSQELAMSYNEQF
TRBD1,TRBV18,ASSHSQGITDTQY
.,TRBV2,ASSETAGQPQH
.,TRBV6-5,ASSYSSTGRQETQY
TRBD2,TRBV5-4,ASSLGLAGASSTDTQY
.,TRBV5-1,ASSLDGQPATNEKLF
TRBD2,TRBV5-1,ASSPISGVLNEQF
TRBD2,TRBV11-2,ASSKNPGLANTGTQY
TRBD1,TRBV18,ASSPAGTDLNSPLH
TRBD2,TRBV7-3,ASTSGGGSYNEQF
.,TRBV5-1,ASSLEARVWN
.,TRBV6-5,ASSYSTGVAKNIQY
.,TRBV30,AWNRVNTEAF
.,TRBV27,ASSPKGGGIQGDTQY
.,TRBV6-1,ASEPHSSAKNIQY
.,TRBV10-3,AISETGATNEKLF
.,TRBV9,ASSVGGEYQETQY